What follows describes a single TCR beta chain. The antigen it binds to is not known. No much larger clonotype is one base removed from it; base qualities were not supplied. The Qiagen DNeasy kit was used to extract genomic DNA from unsorted PBMCs and from the negatively selected CD4+ and CD8+ fractions. TCR beta CDR3 regions were subjected to amplification by immunoSEQ multiplex PCR with primers that anneal to V and J segments. A synthetic immune receptor repertoire was used to minimize amplification bias, and any residual bias was removed computationally once sequencing was done. Per the authors' processing: Repertoire diversity was quantified as the Shannon entropy index using custom Python scripts. Unsorted, CD4+ and CD8+ repertoires were analyzed separately, except in combined analyses where CD4+ and CD8+ sequences were merged in silico. A clone counted as expanded when the clone's frequency after treatment rose at least 2-fold relative to C1D1, and clones undetected at baseline were given a pseudocount of 0.5. Singleton clones were defined as clones with 0 or 1 copy at C1D1, and non-singleton clones were defined as clones with 2 or more copies. Clones expanded in unsorted samples were annotated as CD4+, CD8+ or unknown by matching protein sequences in sorted samples from the same patient. Wilcoxon tests on paired samples were used to test diversity changes from C1D1 to C4D1. Entries here come from immuneACCESS through TCRdb and include only in-frame sequences with V and J called. Some clones fail to appear in such tables; in the studies checked, an unresolved V gene covers under half of the shortfall, and the cause of the remainder is unknown. V, J and clone size are taken as reported in that table, and D and trimming were inferred from the DNA itself. The sample records about 22,000 clones, under 75% of which are singletons. 0.95% to 1.5% of the sample is in the top ten clones.

The CDR3 runs 12 residues from the cysteine to the phenylalanine. Of all the DNA, just the CDR3 is kept, 36 bases in frame from base 1. In the germline V gene, CDR1 corresponds to SNHLY and CDR2 to FYNNEI. Trimming at the junction amounts to 4 bases on V and 6 bases on J, and the germline ends lie 9 bases apart. This sample stems from a study of PD-1 blockade in classical Hodgkin lymphoma (dated by TCRdb to the early 2020s). For the study in its entirety: Nivolumab dosing was 3 mg/kg intravenously every 2 weeks, continuing until either disease progression or unacceptable toxicity. The study used CyTOF and TCR beta sequencing to define a peripheral blood immune signature of response to PD-1 blockade in classical Hodgkin lymphoma.

The paper's findings and limits, for the study overall: By C4D1, a significant rise was seen in CD4+ TCR diversity but not in CD8+ TCR diversity (p=0.0027 vs p=0.16), and the rise was most apparent among complete responders (p=0.02). Trial patients achieving complete response had baseline diversity similar to newly diagnosed patients, whereas partial responders and progressors had significantly lower diversity. Patients starting nivolumab less than 1 year after ASCT had lower diversity and were excluded from later analyses to avoid confounding by immune reconstitution. Newly diagnosed patients were reported to have lower baseline TCR diversity than healthy donors, and relapsed/refractory patients were reported to have lower baseline TCR diversity still. Only a single clinical trial cohort was studied, and what caused the repertoire differences, possibly disease activity or prior therapy, remained undefined.

What the time point label conveys for this sample: cycle 4 day 1 (C4D1), after 6 weeks of nivolumab. Every trial patient had relapsed after autologous stem cell transplantation, and cohorts A, B and C differed in prior brentuximab vedotin exposure. Magnetic negative selection with a Miltenyi CD4+ T cell isolation kit was used to purify CD4+ T cells from thawed PBMCs. The trial cohort included 55 to 60 patients with relapsed/refractory classical Hodgkin lymphoma, and each patient had a best overall response of complete response, partial response or progressive disease. Trial patients were treated with single-agent nivolumab in the multi-cohort phase II CheckMate 205 trial. An independent review committee assessed best overall response by applying the 2007 International Working Group response criteria. Trial PBMCs were collected immediately before nivolumab initiation (C1D1) and during therapy at cycle 2 day 1 and cycle 4 day 1. Peripheral blood was collected in 8 mL Vacutainer Cell Preparation Tubes, from which PBMCs were isolated by centrifugation and then cryopreserved. Purified CD4+ and CD8+ fractions were prepared only for cases with an additional available PBMC sample. Magnetically labelled cells were depleted on LS columns in a quadroMACS separator, and the flow-through was collected as the purified fraction.

The sample consisted of CD4+ T cells from blood, taken before the fourth cycle of nivolumab. The chain is encoded by TRBV2 joined to TRBJ1-2; there is no confident call for the D gene. The sequence derives from a human donor with classical Hodgkin lymphoma. The DNA reads TGTGCCAGCAGTGCGGATTTGGATGGCTACACCTTC. It is translated as CASSADLDGYTF.